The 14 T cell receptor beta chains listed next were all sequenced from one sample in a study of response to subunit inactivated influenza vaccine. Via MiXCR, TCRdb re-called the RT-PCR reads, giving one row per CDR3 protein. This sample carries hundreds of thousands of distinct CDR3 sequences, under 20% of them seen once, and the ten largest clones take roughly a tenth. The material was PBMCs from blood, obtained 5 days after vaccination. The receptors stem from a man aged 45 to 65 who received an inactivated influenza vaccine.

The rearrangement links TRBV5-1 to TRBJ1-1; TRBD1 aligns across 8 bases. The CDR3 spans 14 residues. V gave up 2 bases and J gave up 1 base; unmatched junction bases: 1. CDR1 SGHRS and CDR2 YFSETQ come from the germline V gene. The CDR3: CASSFDRGNTEAFF. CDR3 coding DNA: TGCGCCAGCAGCTTCGACAGGGGGAACACTGAAGCTTTCTTT.

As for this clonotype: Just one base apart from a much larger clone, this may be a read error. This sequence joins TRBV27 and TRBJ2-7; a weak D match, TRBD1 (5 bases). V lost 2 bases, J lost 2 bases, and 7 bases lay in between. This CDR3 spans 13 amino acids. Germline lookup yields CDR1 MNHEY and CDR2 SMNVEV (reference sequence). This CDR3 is CASSLKGPYEQYF. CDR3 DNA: TGTGCCAGCAGTTTAAAGGGGCCCTACGAGCAGTACTTC.

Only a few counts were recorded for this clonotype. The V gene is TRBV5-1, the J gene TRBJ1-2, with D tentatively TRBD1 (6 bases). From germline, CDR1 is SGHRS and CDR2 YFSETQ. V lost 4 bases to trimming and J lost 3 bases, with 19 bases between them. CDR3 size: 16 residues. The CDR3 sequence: CASSPSGGHSYYGYTF. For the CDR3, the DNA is TGCGCCAGCAGCCCAAGCGGGGGGCACTCCTACTATGGCTACACCTTC.

CDR3 in amino acids: CASSSGTGVSYEQYF. Written as DNA, the CDR3 is TGTGCCAGCAGTTCCGGGACGGGGGTCTCCTACGAGCAGTACTTC. The chain is built from TRBV6-5 and TRBJ2-7, with D perhaps TRBD2 (6 bases). The CDR3 loop spans 15 amino acids. V was clipped by 4 bases and J by 0 bases, with 13 bases between them. Germline CDR1 MNHEY, CDR2 SVGAGI.

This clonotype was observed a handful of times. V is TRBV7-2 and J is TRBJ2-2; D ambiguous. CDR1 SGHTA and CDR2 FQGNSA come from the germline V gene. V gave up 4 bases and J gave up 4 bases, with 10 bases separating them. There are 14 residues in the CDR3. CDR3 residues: CASSSRTVTGELFF. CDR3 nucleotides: TGTGCCAGCAGCTCCAGGACGGTCACCGGGGAGCTGTTTTTT.

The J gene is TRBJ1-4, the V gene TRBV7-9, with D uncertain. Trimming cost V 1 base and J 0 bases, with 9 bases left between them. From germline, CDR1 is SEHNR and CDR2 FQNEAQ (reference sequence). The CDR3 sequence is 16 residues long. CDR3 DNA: TGTGCCAGCAGCTTAGAAATGAGACCAACTAATGAAAAACTGTTTTTT. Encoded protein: CASSLEMRPTNEKLFF.

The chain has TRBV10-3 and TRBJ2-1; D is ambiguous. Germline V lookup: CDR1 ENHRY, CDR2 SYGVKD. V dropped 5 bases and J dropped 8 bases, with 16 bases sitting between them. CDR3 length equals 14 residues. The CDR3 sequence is CAISPTEPYDEQFF. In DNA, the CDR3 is TGTGCCATCAGTCCTACTGAGCCGTATGATGAGCAGTTCTTC.

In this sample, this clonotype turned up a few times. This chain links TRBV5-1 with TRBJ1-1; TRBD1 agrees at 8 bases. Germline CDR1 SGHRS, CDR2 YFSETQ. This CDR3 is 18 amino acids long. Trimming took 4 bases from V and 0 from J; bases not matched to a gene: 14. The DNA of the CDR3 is TGCGCCAGCAGCATGGAAAAGGACAGGGCGGGGATGAACACTGAAGCTTTCTTT. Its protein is CASSMEKDRAGMNTEAFF.

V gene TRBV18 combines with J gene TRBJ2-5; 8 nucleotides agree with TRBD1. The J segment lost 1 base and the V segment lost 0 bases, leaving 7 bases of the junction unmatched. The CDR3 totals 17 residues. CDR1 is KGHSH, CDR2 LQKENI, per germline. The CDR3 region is CASSPPGAGGPQETQYF. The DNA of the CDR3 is TGTGCCAGCTCACCACCTGGGGCAGGGGGCCCCCAAGAGACCCAGTACTTC.

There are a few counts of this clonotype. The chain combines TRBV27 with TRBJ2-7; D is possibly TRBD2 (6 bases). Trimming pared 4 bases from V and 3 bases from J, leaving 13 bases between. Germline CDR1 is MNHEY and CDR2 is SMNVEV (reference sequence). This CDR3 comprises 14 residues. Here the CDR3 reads CASSSQTRGYEQYF. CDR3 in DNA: TGTGCCAGCAGTTCTCAGACTAGAGGCTACGAGCAGTACTTC.

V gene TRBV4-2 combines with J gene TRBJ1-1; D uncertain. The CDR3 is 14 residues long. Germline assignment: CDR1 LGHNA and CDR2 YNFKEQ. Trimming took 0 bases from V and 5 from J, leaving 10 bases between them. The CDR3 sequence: CASSQERLGTEAFF. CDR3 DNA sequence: TGTGCCAGCAGCCAAGAAAGGTTGGGGACTGAAGCTTTCTTT.

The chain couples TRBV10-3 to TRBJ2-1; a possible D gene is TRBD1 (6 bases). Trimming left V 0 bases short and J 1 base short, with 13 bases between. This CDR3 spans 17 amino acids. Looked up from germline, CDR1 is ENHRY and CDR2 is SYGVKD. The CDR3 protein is CAISESGAGLSYNEQFF. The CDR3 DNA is TGTGCCATCAGTGAGTCGGGGGCAGGGCTTTCCTACAATGAGCAGTTCTTC.

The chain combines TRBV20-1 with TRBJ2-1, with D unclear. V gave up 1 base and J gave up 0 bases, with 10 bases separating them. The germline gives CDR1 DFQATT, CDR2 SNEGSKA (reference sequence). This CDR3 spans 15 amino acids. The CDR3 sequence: CSARGRRSSYNEQFF. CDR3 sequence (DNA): TGCAGTGCTAGAGGCCGGCGGAGCTCCTACAATGAGCAGTTCTTC.

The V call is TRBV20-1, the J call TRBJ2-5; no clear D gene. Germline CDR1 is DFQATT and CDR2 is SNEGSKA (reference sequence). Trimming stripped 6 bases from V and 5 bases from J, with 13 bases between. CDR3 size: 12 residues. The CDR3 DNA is TGCAGTGCCCCCTTGCTGCGGGAGACCCAGTACTTC. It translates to CSAPLLRETQYF.